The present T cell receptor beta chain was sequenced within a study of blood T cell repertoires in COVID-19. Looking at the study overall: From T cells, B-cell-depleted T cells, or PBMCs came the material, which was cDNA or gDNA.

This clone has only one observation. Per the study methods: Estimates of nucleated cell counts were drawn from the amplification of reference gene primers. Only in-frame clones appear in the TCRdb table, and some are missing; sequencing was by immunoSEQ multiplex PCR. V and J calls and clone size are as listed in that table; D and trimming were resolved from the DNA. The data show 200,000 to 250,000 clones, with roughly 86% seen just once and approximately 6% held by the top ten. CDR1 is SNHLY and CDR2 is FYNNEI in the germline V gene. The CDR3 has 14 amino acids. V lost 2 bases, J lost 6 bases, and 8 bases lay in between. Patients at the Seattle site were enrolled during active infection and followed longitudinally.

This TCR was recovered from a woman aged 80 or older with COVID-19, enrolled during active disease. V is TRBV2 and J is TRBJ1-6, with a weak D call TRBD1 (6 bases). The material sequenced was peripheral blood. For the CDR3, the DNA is TGTGCCAGCAGTGAATGGACAGTTAATTCACCCCTCCACTTT. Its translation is CASSEWTVNSPLHF.